This paragraph reports one T cell receptor beta chain. Its specificity is not known. This sample is part of a study of blood T cells in healthy people across ages. Whole-study findings and limits: Researchers judged that diversity estimates from one million T cells fell short of true values. Per million T cells, the diversity of TCR beta decreased roughly linearly as age advanced.

The CDR3 has 15 residues. CDR1 SGDLS and CDR2 YYNGEE come from the germline V gene. V shed 4 bases, J shed 7 bases, and the junction held 10 bases outside the gene matches. A sample-barcoded 5' primer and a J-beta primer mix were used in a second PCR of roughly 7 to 12 cycles. Through a template-switch adaptor with 12 random nucleotides, each cDNA molecule received a tag. TCRdb reprocessed the 5' RACE reads via MiXCR and lists one record per CDR3 protein. The sample includes fewer than 800,000 distinct CDR3 sequences, 20% to 30% of them seen just once. This same sample was also part of a study on T cells of mothers and their children. This second study notes: Nine systemically healthy Caucasian donors: three mothers, six children.

J is TRBJ2-1 and V is TRBV9; 8 bases map to TRBD2. The sample taken for sequencing was blood. This receptor was identified in a boy between 5 and 17 years old in good health. The CDR3 DNA reads TGTGCCAGCAGCTACAGCGGGAGTGGTCGAAATGAGCAGTTCTTC. Its translation: CASSYSGSGRNEQFF. The full variable domain, rest sourced from reference TRBV9 and TRBJ2-1, is DSGVTQTPKHLITATGQRVTLRCSPRSGDLSVYWYQQSLDQGLQFLIQYYNGEERAKGNILERFSAQQFPDLHSELNLSSLELGDSALYFCASSYSGSGRNEQFFGPGTRLTVL.